These 20 T cell receptor beta chains were sequenced from one sample in a study of T cell repertoires in cytomegalovirus infection. Their recognized antigens are unknown. Via MiXCR, TCRdb re-called the reads, giving one row per CDR3 protein. The sample has fewer than 850,000 distinct CDR3 sequences; around 29% are singletons. The sample in question was cultured CD8+ T cells from PBMCs, obtained from culture after CMV antigen stimulation. These receptors were obtained from a human donor in good health (CMV status not recorded). Some clones in this sample may be carry-over from other donors' samples.

The chain combines TRBV6-2 or TRBV6-3 with TRBJ2-7; possibly TRBD2 for D (7 bases). This CDR3 contains 16 residues. Germline V gene data show CDR1 as MNHEY and CDR2 as SVGEGT. V was clipped by 5 bases and J by 0 bases, with 17 bases between them. CDR3 residues: CASSTILRGASYEQYV. The CDR3 region has the DNA TGTGCCAGCAGTACAATTCTTCGGGGGGCCTCCTACGAGCAGTACGTC.

This clonotype was recorded many times. The chain recombines TRBV4-1 with TRBJ2-1; TRBD1 aligns across 7 bases. CDR3 length: 12 amino acids. The ends lost 4 bases at V and 9 bases at J; junction bases unmatched: 3. The germline V gene encodes CDR1 MGHRA and CDR2 YSYEKL. CDR3 in amino acids: CASSPGTAEQFF. The CDR3 DNA reads TGCGCCAGCAGCCCCGGGACAGCTGAGCAGTTCTTC.

This clonotype was detected a few times. The chain has TRBV27 and TRBJ1-5, with TRBD1 as a possible D gene (6 bases). The CDR3 runs to 14 residues. Germline assignment: CDR1 MNHEY and CDR2 SMNVEV (reference sequence). V lost 6 bases to trimming and J lost 5 bases, with 14 bases between them. CDR3 nucleotides: TGTGCCAGCAGCGTAGGGGGGTTTTATCAGCCCCAGCATTTT. Translation gives CASSVGGFYQPQHF.

The chain links TRBV3-1 to TRBJ2-3; TRBD2 agrees at 14 bases. The V segment lost 4 bases and the J segment 3 bases; nucleotides outside the gene matches: 9. The CDR3 length is 18 residues. Per the germline V gene, CDR1 is LGHDT and CDR2 is YNNKEL (reference sequence). CDR3 protein: CASSPTGLAGGWTDTQYF. The DNA for the CDR3 is TGTGCCAGCAGCCCGACAGGACTAGCGGGGGGTTGGACAGATACGCAGTATTTT.

The rearrangement uses TRBV6-5 and TRBJ1-6, with D possibly matching TRBD1 (6 bases). Trimming pared 6 bases from V and 0 bases from J, leaving 18 bases between. The CDR3 is 18 amino acids. Germline values: CDR1 MNHEY, CDR2 SVGAGI. In nucleotides, the CDR3 is TGTGCCAGCAGCCCGAAAGGGAGGGGGAGCTCCTATAATTCACCCCTCCACTTT. Amino acids: CASSPKGRGSSYNSPLHF.

Notes on this clonotype: A much larger clone is a single base away; this may be a read error. The V gene is TRBV7-9, the J gene TRBJ1-5, with D perhaps TRBD1 (5 bases). V dropped 2 bases and J dropped 6 bases, with 20 bases sitting between them. The CDR3 runs 17 residues. Germline CDR1 SEHNR, CDR2 FQNEAQ (reference sequence). Here the CDR3 reads CASSLYDYRRPIQPQHF. The CDR3 DNA sequence: TGTGCCAGCAGCTTATATGATTACAGGAGGCCCATTCAGCCCCAGCATTTT.

This clonotype was picked up many times. This chain uses TRBV7-6 with TRBJ1-2, with TRBD1 matching 8 bases. The CDR3 is 17 residues long. Trimming removed 2 bases from V and 5 bases from J; junction bases left unmatched: 13. Germline loops: CDR1 SGHVS, CDR2 FNYEAQ. CDR3 sequence (DNA): TGTGCCAGCAGCTTATCCCCCCGACAGGGGCAATTGTATGGCTACACCTTC. Its translation is CASSLSPRQGQLYGYTF. Supplemented by reference TRBV7-6 and TRBJ1-2, the full variable domain reads GAGVSQSPRYKVTKRGQDVALRCDPISGHVSLYWYRQALGQGPEFLTYFNYEAQQDKSGLPNDRFSAERPEGSISTLTIQRTEQRDSAMYRCASSLSPRQGQLYGYTFGSGTRLTVV.

The V call is TRBV2, the J call TRBJ2-1; D unclear. CDR1 and CDR2 from the germline V gene are SNHLY and FYNNEI. The CDR3 spans 11 residues. Trimming pared 6 bases from V and 5 bases from J, leaving 5 bases between. The CDR3 loop is CASSADNEQFF. In DNA, the CDR3 is TGTGCCAGCAGCGCGGACAATGAGCAGTTCTTC.

This clonotype has at least ten counts. The V gene is TRBV7-8, the J gene TRBJ1-5, with 10 bases that match TRBD1. This CDR3 region has 16 residues. V was clipped by 5 bases and J by 7 bases; unmatched bases: 11. The V gene's germline CDR1 is SGHVS and CDR2 FQNEAQ. CDR3 residues: CASSLERTGGGQPQHF. DNA for the CDR3: TGTGCCAGCAGCCTCGAGAGGACAGGGGGAGGGCAGCCCCAGCATTTT.

This sequence joins TRBV7-6 and TRBJ2-5; D possibly uses TRBD1 or TRBD2 (6 bases each). Trimming took 8 bases from V and 2 from J, leaving 15 bases between them. In germline, CDR1 is SGHVS, CDR2 FNYEAQ. The CDR3 spans 14 residues. The CDR3 DNA reads as TGTGCCAGCTTCTCGCGGGACACACAAGAGACCCAGTACTTC. It translates to CASFSRDTQETQYF.

V and J are TRBV6-6 and TRBJ2-7, with unresolved D. The CDR3 is made up of 15 amino acids. Trimming removed 6 bases from V and 0 bases from J, with 15 bases in between. Germline V gene lookup returns CDR1 MNHNY and CDR2 SVGAGI (reference sequence). The CDR3 loop is CASSHRAELSYEQYV. CDR3 sequence (DNA): TGTGCCAGCAGCCACCGGGCGGAGCTCTCCTACGAGCAGTACGTC.

In this sample, this clonotype turned up a few times. The CDR3 reads CASSHNPGQIYGYTF. The CDR3 coding sequence is TGTGCCAGCAGTCATAACCCGGGACAGATCTATGGCTACACCTTC. The chain combines TRBV7-8 with TRBJ1-2; 7 nucleotides line up with TRBD1. This CDR3 contains 15 residues. The junction had 11 bases not matched to a gene; V was cut back by 6 bases and J by 4 bases. Germline V gene data show CDR1 as SGHVS and CDR2 as FQNEAQ. Full variable domain (outside the CDR3, taken from reference TRBV7-8 and TRBJ1-2): GAGVSQSPRYKVAKRGQDVALRCDPISGHVSLFWYQQALGQGPEFLTYFQNEAQLDKSGLPSDRFFAERPEGSVSTLKIQRTQQEDSAVYLCASSHNPGQIYGYTFGSGTRLTVV.

The sample holds many counts of this clonotype. The chain employs TRBV10-2 and TRBJ2-2, with 8 nucleotides matching TRBD2. V dropped 7 bases and J dropped 7; count of bases not matched to a gene: 17. The V gene's germline CDR1 is WSHSY and CDR2 SAAADI. This CDR3 comprises 17 residues. The chain's CDR3 is CASTSGTRAVMGGELFF. CDR3 nucleotides: TGCGCCAGCACTTCCGGGACTAGAGCGGTGATGGGCGGGGAGCTGTTTTTT.

The chain joins TRBV2 to TRBJ2-5; a weak D match, TRBD2 (5 bases). Germline V lookup: CDR1 SNHLY, CDR2 FYNNEI. Trimming pared 4 bases from V and 4 bases from J, leaving 13 bases between. The CDR3 has 14 amino acids. This CDR3 reads CASSGEGRGETQYF. CDR3 in DNA: TGTGCCAGCAGTGGTGAGGGTAGAGGAGAGACCCAGTACTTC.

The CDR3 is CSVEVSPEAFF. The DNA for the CDR3 is TGCAGCGTTGAAGTTTCCCCTGAAGCTTTCTTT. The chain carries TRBV29-1 and TRBJ1-1, with unresolved D. Germline loops: CDR1 SQVTM, CDR2 ANQGSEA. V was shortened by 1 base and J by 6 bases, with 6 bases between the two germline ends. This CDR3 region has 11 residues. Full variable domain (rest looked up from reference TRBV29-1 and TRBJ1-1): SAVISQKPSRDICQRGTSLTIQCQVDSQVTMMFWYRQQPGQSLTLIATANQGSEATYESGFVIDKFPISRPNLTFSTLTVSNMSPEDSSIYLCSVEVSPEAFFGQGTRLTVV.

V gene TRBV5-8 combines with J gene TRBJ2-7; weak D call: TRBD1 (6 bases). Germline V gene sequence: CDR1 SGHTS, CDR2 YDEGEE. Between the trimmed V and J ends, which lost 0 bases and 3 bases, there was a span of 13 bases. This CDR3 region has 15 residues. DNA for the CDR3: TGTGCCAGCAGCTTGGCCAGGGGTATCTTCTACGAGCAGTACGTC. Protein product: CASSLARGIFYEQYV.

V gene TRBV2 combines with J gene TRBJ2-3; possibly TRBD2 for D (6 bases). V dropped 3 bases and J dropped 5 bases, with 12 bases sitting between them. Germline CDR1 reads SNHLY; CDR2 reads FYNNEI. The CDR3 is 14 amino acids. In DNA, the CDR3 is TGTGCCAGCAGTGAGGGGCTAGCGATAGATACGCAGTATTTT. Its translation: CASSEGLAIDTQYF.

The chain joins TRBV6-6 to TRBJ1-1; no clear D. Trimming cost V 2 bases and J 9 bases, with 7 bases left between them. The germline CDR1 and CDR2 sequences are MNHNY and SVGAGI (reference sequence). The CDR3 loop spans 11 amino acids. The CDR3 bases are TGTGCCAGCAGTTACGGGTCCAAAGCTTTCTTT. Translated, it gives CASSYGSKAFF.

J is TRBJ1-1 and V is TRBV13; D remains ambiguous. V lost 3 bases, J lost 1 base, and 6 bases lay in between. CDR1 is PRHDT, CDR2 FYEKMQ, per germline (reference sequence). The CDR3 has 13 residues. CDR3 amino acids: CASSFASNTEAFF. CDR3 DNA: TGTGCCAGCAGCTTCGCCTCGAACACTGAAGCTTTCTTT.

In its sample, this clonotype was seen a few times. V gene TRBV6-2 or TRBV6-3 combines with J gene TRBJ2-5, with 9 bases aligning to TRBD2. The CDR3 is made up of 16 amino acids. V was clipped by 4 bases and J by 2 bases; unmatched bases: 8. Germline-derived CDR1 and CDR2 are MNHEY and SVGEGT. The CDR3 DNA reads as TGTGCCAGCAGTTTCTCTTTCCTAGCGGGGCAAGAGACCCAGTACTTC. It codes for CASSFSFLAGQETQYF.